The rows below give T cell receptor beta chains drawn from one sample of a study of radiation and T cells in renal cell carcinoma. Generated by immunoSEQ multiplex PCR, the TCRdb table keeps only in-frame clones and is missing some. The sample has over 120,000 clones, about 88% seen once. The material sequenced was blood, taken from a patient whose treatment included radiotherapy and nephrectomy. These receptors all stem from a woman aged 45-65 years with renal cell carcinoma. CDR3s include the opening cysteine and the closing phenylalanine or tryptophan. D genes are given only for firm matches. Clone size, where shown, is once, few, many, or a class for clones that have expanded.

D | size | J | V | DNA | CDR3
NA | NA | TRBJ2-7 | TRBV4-1 | TGCGCCAGCAGCCAAGTTGGGACCCAGGGTAATCTGCAGTACTTC | CASSQVGTQGNLQYF
NA | NA | TRBJ2-2 | TRBV30 | TGTGCCTGGAGTGTAGTAACCTCGGCAGGGGAGCTGTTTTTT | CAWSVVTSAGELFF
NA | NA | TRBJ2-2 | TRBV5-8 | TGTGCCAGCAGCTGGGGGACCGGGGAGCTGTTTTTT | CASSWGTGELFF
NA | once | TRBJ1-2 | TRBV28 | TGTGCCAGCAGTTTAGCGGGGGGAGATACCTATGGCTACACCTTC | CASSLAGGDTYGYTF
NA | NA | TRBJ1-1 | TRBV6-6 | TGTGCCAGCAGCCCCCCCGGAGGGTACACTGAAGCTTTCTTT | CASSPPGGYTEAFF
NA | NA | TRBJ2-1 | TRBV5-1 | TGCGCCAGCAGCCTGGACGGCCCGAGCAATGAGCAGTTCTTC | CASSLDGPSNEQFF
NA | NA | TRBJ1-2 | TRBV19 | TGTGCCAGTAGAAACAGGGTGGATGGCTACACCTTC | CASRNRVDGYTF
NA | once | TRBJ2-3 | TRBV4-1 | TGCGCCAGCAGCCAAGCTAGACTAGGAAGCACAGATACGCAGTATTTT | CASSQARLGSTDTQYF
NA | NA | TRBJ1-1 | TRBV5-6 | TGTGCCAGCAGCTTTATACAGATGAACACTGAAGCTTTCTTT | CASSFIQMNTEAFF
NA | NA | TRBJ2-7 | TRBV6-5 | TGTGCCAGCAGTTACGGTAAAGGGAGCTACGAGCAGTACTTC | CASSYGKGSYEQYF
NA | NA | TRBJ2-2 | TRBV5-1 | TGCGCCAGCGGGCAGGGGAACACCGGGGAGCTGTTTTTT | CASGQGNTGELFF
NA | NA | TRBJ2-2 | TRBV4-3 | TGCGCCAGCAGCCAATTCTCGCGGGACACCGGGGAGCTGTTTTTT | CASSQFSRDTGELFF
NA | few | TRBJ2-2 | TRBV14 | TGTGCCAGCAGCCGCCTGGACACCGGGGAGCTGTTTTTT | CASSRLDTGELFF
NA | few | TRBJ1-5 | TRBV6-1 | TGTGCCAGCCTACAGGGTTGGGGGAGCAATCAGCCCCAGCATTTT | CASLQGWGSNQPQHF
TRBD2 | NA | TRBJ2-3 | TRBV5-1 | TGCGCCAGCAGCTTGGGGACTAGCGGGACTACAGATACGCAGTATTTT | CASSLGTSGTTDTQYF
TRBD2 | few | TRBJ2-1 | TRBV15 | TGTGCCACCAGCTTTGGGACTAGCGGGGGGACTAATGAGCAGTTCTTC | CATSFGTSGGTNEQFF
TRBD2 | NA | TRBJ2-1 | TRBV30 | TGTGCCGGGTCGGGCGGAGCGGGGGACCTCTACTACAATGAGCAGTTCTTC | CAGSGGAGDLYYNEQFF
NA | NA | TRBJ1-1 | TRBV19 | TGTGCCAGTAATTGGGGGAACACTGAAGCTTTCTTT | CASNWGNTEAFF
NA | NA | TRBJ1-1 | TRBV7-3 | TGTGCCAGCAGCCCTACGCCCGCATCAGGGTCTAGCGAAGCTTTCTTT | CASSPTPASGSSEAFF
TRBD1 | NA | TRBJ1-4 | TRBV9 | TGTGCCAGCAGCTTTCGACAGGGGCAGGATGAAAAACTGTTTTTT | CASSFRQGQDEKLFF
NA | NA | TRBJ1-4 | TRBV5-6 | TGTGCCAGCAGCCGCCTCGGACCGCCTAATGAAAAACTGTTTTTT | CASSRLGPPNEKLFF
NA | NA | TRBJ1-4 | TRBV5-4 | TGTGCCAGCAGCTTGCAAGGGATAGGTGAAAAACTGTTTTTT | CASSLQGIGEKLFF
NA | few | TRBJ2-7 | TRBV6-6 | TGTGCCAGCATCCCGGGACCGACAACCTACGAGCAGTACTTC | CASIPGPTTYEQYF
NA | NA | TRBJ2-3 | TRBV7-2 | TGTGCCAGCAGCAGTATACCCAGAAGCACAGATACGCAGTATTTT | CASSSIPRSTDTQYF
NA | NA | TRBJ1-1 | TRBV6-5 | TGTGCCAGCAGTTACGTGGGGGGCGCTTTCTTT | CASSYVGGAFF
NA | NA | TRBJ2-5 | TRBV29-1 | TGCAGCGTTGATGGGGACCTTGGGCAGACCCAGTACTTC | CSVDGDLGQTQYF